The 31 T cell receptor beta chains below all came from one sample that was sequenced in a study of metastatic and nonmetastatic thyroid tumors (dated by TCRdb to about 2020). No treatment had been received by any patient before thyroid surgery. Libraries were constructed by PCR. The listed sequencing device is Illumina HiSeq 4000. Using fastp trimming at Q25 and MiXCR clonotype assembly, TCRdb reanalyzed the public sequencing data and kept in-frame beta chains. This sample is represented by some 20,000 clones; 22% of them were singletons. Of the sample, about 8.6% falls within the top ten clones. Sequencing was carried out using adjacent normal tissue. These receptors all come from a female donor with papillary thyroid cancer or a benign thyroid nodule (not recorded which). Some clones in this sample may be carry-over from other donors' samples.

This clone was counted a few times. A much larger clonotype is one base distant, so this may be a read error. CDR3 bases: TGTGCCAGCAGTCCCCTTTTTGGGAGGTACGAGCAGTACTTC. Translated: CASSPLFGRYEQYF. The V call is TRBV28, the J call TRBJ2-7; tentative D call: TRBD2 (6 bases). Per the germline V gene, CDR1 is MDHEN and CDR2 is SYDVKM. The CDR3 spans 14 residues. Trimming cost V 5 bases and J 4 bases, with 15 bases left between them.

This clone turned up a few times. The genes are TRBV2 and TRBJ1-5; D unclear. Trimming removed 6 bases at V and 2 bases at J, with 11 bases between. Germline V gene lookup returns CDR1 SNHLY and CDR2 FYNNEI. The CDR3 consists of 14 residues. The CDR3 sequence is CASSEERGNQPQHF. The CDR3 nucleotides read TGTGCCAGCAGCGAGGAAAGGGGCAATCAGCCCCAGCATTTT.

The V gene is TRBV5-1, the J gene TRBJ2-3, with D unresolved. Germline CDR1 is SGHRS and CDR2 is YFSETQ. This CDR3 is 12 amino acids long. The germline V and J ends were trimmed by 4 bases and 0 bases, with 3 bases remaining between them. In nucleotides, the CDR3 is TGCGCCAGCAGCCTGAGCACAGATACGCAGTATTTT. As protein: CASSLSTDTQYF.

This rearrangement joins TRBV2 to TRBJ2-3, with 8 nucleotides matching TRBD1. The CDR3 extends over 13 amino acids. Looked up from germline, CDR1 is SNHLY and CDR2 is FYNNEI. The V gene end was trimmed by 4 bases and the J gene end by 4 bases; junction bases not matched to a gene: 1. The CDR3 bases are TGTGCCAGCAGTGGGGGACAGGCAGATACGCAGTATTTT. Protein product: CASSGGQADTQYF.

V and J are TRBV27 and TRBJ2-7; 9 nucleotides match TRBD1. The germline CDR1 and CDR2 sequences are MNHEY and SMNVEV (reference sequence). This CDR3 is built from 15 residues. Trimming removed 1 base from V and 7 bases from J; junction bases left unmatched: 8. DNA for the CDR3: TGTGCCAGCAGTTTATTTAGACAGGGGGGGGCGGAGCAGTACTTC. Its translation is CASSLFRQGGAEQYF.

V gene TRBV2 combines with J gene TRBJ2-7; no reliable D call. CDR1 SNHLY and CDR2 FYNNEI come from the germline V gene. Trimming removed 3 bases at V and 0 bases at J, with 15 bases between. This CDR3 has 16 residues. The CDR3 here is CASSDVGTISSYEQYF. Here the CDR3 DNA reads TGTGCCAGCAGTGATGTTGGTACAATTAGCTCCTACGAGCAGTACTTC. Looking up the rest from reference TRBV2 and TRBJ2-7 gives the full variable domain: EPEVTQTPSHQVTQMGQEVILRCVPISNHLYFYWYRQILGQKVEFLVSFYNNEISEKSEIFDDQFSVERPDGSNFTLKIRSTKLEDSAMYFCASSDVGTISSYEQYFGPGTRLTVT.

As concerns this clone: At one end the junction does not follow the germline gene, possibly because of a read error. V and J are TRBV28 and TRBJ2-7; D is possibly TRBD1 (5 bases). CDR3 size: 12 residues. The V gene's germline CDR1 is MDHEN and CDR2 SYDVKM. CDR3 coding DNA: TGTGCCAGCAGTCTAAAGGGGCTCGAGCAGCACTTC. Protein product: CASSLKGLEQHF.

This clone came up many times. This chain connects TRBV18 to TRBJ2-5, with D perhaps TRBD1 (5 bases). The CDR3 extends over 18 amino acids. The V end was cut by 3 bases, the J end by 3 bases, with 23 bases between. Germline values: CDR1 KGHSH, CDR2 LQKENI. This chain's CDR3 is CASSPTTDSRSDKETQYF. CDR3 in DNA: TGTGCCAGCTCACCGACGACCGACAGTAGAAGTGATAAAGAGACCCAGTACTTC.

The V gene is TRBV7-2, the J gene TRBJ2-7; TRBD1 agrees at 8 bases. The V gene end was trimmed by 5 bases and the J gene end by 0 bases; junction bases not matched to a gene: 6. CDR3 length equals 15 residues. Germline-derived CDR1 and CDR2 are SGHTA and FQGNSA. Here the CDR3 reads CASSNGQGSSYEQYF. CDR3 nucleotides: TGTGCCAGCAGCAACGGACAGGGTAGCTCCTACGAGCAGTACTTC.

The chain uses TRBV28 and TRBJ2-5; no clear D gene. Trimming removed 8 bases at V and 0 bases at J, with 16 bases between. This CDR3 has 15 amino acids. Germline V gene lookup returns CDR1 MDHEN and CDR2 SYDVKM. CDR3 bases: TGTGCCAGCGCCACACCGGACGGAAACCAAGAGACCCAGTACTTC. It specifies CASATPDGNQETQYF.

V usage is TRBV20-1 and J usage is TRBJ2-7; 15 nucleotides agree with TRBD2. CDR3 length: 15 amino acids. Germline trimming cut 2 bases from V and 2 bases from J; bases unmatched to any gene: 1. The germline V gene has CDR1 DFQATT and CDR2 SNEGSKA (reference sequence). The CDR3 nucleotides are TGCAGTGCTAGACGGACTAGCGGGGGGGCCTACGAGCAGTACTTC. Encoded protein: CSARRTSGGAYEQYF.

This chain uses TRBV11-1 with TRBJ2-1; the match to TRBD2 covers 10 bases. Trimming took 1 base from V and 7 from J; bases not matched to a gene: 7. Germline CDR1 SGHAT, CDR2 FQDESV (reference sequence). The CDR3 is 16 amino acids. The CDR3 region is CASSLGPAGGPNEQFF. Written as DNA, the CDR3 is TGTGCCAGCAGCTTAGGCCCAGCGGGAGGGCCTAATGAGCAGTTCTTC.

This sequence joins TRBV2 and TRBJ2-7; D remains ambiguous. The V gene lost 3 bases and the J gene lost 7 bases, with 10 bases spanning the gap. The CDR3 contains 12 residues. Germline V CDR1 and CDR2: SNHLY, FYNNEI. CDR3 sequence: CASSEVGYEQYF. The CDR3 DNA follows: TGTGCCAGCAGTGAGGTAGGGTATGAGCAGTACTTC.

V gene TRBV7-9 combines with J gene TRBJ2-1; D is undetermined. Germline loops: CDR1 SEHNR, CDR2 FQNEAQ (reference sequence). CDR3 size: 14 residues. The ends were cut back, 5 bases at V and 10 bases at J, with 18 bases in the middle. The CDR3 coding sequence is TGTGCCAGCAGCCCAGCTTTAGGGTTTGGCGAGCAGTTCTTC. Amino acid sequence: CASSPALGFGEQFF.

DNA of the CDR3: TGCGCCAGCAGCTCCCAGGGCAGGGGCAAACTGTTTTTT. The encoded protein is CASSSQGRGKLFF. The rearrangement links TRBV4-1 to TRBJ1-4; D is possibly TRBD1 (6 bases). The V end lost 5 bases, the J end lost 11 bases, and 15 bases lay between the germline ends. The CDR3 sequence is 13 residues long. From germline, CDR1 is MGHRA and CDR2 YSYEKL.

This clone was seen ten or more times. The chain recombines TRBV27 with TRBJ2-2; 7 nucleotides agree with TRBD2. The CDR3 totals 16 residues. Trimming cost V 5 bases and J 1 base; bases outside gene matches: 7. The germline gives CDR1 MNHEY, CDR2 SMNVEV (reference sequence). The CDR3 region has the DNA TGTGCCAGCAGTCCGCTAGCGGAGAGGAACACCGGGGAGCTGTTTTTT. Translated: CASSPLAERNTGELFF.

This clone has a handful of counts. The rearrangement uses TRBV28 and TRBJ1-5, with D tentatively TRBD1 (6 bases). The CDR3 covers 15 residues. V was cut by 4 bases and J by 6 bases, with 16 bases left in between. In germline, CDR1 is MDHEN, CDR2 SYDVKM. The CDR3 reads CASSYSAGGGQPQHF. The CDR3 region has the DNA TGTGCCAGCAGTTACTCTGCCGGGGGCGGTCAGCCCCAGCATTTT. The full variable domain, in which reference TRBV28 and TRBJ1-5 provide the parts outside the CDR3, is DVKVTQSSRYLVKRTGEKVFLECVQDMDHENMFWYRQDPGLGLRLIYFSYDVKMKEKGDIPEGYSVSREKKERFSLILESASTNQTSMYLCASSYSAGGGQPQHFGDGTRLSIL.

In DNA, the CDR3 is TGTGCCAGCAGCACGGGACTAGAACAAGAGACCCAGTACTTC. This gives the protein CASSTGLEQETQYF. This chain links TRBV5-4 with TRBJ2-5; 8 bases line up with TRBD2. Germline V gene sequence: CDR1 SGHNT, CDR2 YYREEE (reference sequence). CDR3 size: 14 residues. Trimming at V came to 4 bases and at J to 2 bases, leaving 4 bases not matched to a gene.

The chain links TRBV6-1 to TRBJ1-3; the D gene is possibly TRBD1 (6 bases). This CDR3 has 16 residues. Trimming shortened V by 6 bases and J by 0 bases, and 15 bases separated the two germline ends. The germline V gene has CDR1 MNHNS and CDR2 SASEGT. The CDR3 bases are TGTGCCAGCAGCCCGGGGACACCTAACTCTGGAAACACCATATATTTT. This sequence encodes CASSPGTPNSGNTIYF.

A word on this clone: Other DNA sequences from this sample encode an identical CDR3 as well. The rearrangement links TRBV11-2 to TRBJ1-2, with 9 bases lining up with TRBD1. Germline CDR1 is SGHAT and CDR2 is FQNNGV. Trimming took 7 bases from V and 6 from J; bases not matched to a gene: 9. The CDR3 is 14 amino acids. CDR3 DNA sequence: TGTGCCAGCATGCCCTTGGACAGGGGACATGGCTACACCTTC. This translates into CASMPLDRGHGYTF.

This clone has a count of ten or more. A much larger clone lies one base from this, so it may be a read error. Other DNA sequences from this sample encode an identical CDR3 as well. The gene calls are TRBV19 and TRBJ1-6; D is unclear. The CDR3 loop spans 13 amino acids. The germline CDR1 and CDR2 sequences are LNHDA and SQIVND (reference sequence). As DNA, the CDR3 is TGTGCCAGTAGTATAAGGTCCGGATCACCCCTCCACTTC. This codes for CASSIRSGSPLHF.

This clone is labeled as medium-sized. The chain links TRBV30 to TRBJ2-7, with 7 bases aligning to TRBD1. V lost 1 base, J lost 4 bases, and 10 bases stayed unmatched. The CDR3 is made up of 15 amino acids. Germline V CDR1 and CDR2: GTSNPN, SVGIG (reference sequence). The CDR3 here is CAWSAPTGRSYEQYF. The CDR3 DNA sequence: TGTGCCTGGAGTGCCCCGACAGGGAGATCTTACGAGCAGTACTTC.

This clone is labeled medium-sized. The CDR3: CATSRDYPGQADEQYF. CDR3 coding DNA: TGTGCCACCAGCAGGGACTATCCGGGACAGGCCGACGAGCAGTACTTC. J is TRBJ2-7 and V is TRBV15; 8 nucleotides line up with TRBD1. After removal of 3 bases from V and 5 bases from J, the junction contained 12 bases not matched to a gene. The CDR3 has 16 residues. Per the germline V gene, CDR1 is LNHNV and CDR2 is YYDKDF (reference sequence).

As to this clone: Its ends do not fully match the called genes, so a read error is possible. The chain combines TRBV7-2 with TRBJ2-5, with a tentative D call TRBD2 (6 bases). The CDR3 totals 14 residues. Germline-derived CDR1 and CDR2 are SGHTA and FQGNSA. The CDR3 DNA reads TGTGCCAGCATTTTCTCTGGGACTCAAGCGACCCAGTACTTC. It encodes CASIFSGTQATQYF.

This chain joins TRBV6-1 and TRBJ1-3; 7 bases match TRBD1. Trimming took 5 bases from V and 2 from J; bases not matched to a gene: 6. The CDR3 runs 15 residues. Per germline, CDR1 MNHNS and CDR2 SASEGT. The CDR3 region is CASSPQGVTGNTIYF. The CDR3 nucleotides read TGTGCCAGCAGTCCCCAGGGGGTAACTGGAAACACCATATATTTT.

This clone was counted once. The CDR3 DNA reads TGCAGCGTTGGGCAGGGGGACATTCAGTACTTC. Encoded protein: CSVGQGDIQYF. This rearrangement joins TRBV29-1 to TRBJ2-4; TRBD1 aligns across 7 bases. V was pared by 4 bases and J by 8 bases, with 2 bases of the junction left unmatched. The CDR3 loop spans 11 amino acids. The germline V gene encodes CDR1 SQVTM and CDR2 ANQGSEA.

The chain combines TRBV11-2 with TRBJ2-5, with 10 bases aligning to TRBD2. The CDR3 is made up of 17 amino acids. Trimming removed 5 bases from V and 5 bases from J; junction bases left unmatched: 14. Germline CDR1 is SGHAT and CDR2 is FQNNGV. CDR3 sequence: CASSQHWLAGGHETQYF. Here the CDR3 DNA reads TGTGCCAGCAGCCAACATTGGTTAGCGGGGGGTCATGAGACCCAGTACTTC.

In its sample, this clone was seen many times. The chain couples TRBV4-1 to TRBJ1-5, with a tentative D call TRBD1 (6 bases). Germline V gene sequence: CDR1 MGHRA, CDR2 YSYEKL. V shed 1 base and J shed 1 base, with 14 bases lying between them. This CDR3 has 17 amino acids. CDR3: CASSQVSGQLSNQPQHF. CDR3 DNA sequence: TGCGCCAGCAGCCAAGTTTCCGGACAGTTAAGCAATCAGCCCCAGCATTTT.

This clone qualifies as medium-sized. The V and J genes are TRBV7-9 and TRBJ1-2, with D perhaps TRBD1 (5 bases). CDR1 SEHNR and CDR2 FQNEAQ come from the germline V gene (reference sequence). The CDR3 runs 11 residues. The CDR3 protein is CASRGPYGYTF. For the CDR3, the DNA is TGTGCTTCTAGGGGCCCCTATGGCTACACCTTC.

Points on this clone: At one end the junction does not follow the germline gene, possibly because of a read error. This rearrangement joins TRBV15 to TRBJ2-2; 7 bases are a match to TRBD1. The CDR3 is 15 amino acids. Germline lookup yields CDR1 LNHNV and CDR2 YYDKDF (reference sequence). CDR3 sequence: CATNRDRANTGELFF. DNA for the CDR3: TGTGCCACCAACAGAGACAGGGCGAACACCGGGGAGCTGTTTTTT. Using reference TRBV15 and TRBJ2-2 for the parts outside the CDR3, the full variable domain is DAMVIQNPRYQVTQFGKPVTLSCSQTLNHNVMYWYQQKSSQAPKLLFHYYDKDFNNEADTPDNFQSRRPNTSFCFLDIRSPGLGDTAMYLCATNRDRANTGELFFGEGSRLTVL.

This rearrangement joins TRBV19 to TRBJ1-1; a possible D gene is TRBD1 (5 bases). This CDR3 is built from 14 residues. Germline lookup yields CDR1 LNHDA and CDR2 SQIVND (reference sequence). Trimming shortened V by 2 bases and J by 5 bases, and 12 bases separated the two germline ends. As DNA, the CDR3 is TGTGCCAGTAGTATATTGCAGGGAGGTACTGAAGCTTTCTTT. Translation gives CASSILQGGTEAFF. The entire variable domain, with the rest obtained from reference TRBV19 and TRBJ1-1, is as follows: DGGITQSPKYLFRKEGQNVTLSCEQNLNHDAMYWYRQDPGQGLRLIYYSQIVNDFQKGDIAEGYSVSREKKESFPLTVTSAQKNPTAFYLCASSILQGGTEAFFGQGTRLTVV.